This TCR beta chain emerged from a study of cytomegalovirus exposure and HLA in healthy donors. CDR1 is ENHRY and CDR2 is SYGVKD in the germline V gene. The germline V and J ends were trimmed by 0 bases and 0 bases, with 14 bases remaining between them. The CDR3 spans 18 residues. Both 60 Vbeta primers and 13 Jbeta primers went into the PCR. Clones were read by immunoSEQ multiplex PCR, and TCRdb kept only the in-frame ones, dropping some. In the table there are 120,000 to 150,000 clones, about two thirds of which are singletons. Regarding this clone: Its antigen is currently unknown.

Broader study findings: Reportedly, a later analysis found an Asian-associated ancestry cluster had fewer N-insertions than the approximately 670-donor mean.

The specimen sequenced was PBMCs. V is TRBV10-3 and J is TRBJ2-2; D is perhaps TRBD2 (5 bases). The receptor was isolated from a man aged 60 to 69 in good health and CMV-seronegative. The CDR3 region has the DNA TGTGCCATCAGTGAGTCCCTCGGGCGGGCCACGAACACCGGGGAGCTGTTTTTT. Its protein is CAISESLGRATNTGELFF.